This T cell receptor (beta chain) was captured by sequencing in a study of shared clonotypes between healthy human individuals (dated by TCRdb to about 2020). At the level of the whole study: A few men and a couple of women, aged 18 to 49 years, made up the cohort. For each donor, CD4 naive and CD4 memory were each run on three plates, CD8 naive on two plates, and CD8 memory on one plate. The study deeply sequenced blood TCR repertoires of several healthy adults to estimate repertoire size and the extent of clonotype sharing between individuals. Libraries were prepared and TCR repertoires were sequenced by different laboratories using diverse techniques, in order to increase sequencing depth and limit assay-specific biases. Per donor, leukapheresis produced somewhere between about 0.94 and 9.5 billion PBMCs. The full study reports these points: The small number of donors limited the genetic and exposure-history diversity represented. Naive subsets generally had larger estimated clonotype richness than memory subsets. Clonotypes shared by all four sorted-subset donors showed higher generation probabilities than non-shared clonotypes. About 5% of naive CD4, around 4% of naive CD8, 2.3% of memory CD4, and more than 0.35% of memory CD8 clonotypes were shared across several donors. Pairwise subsampling indicated that sequencing depth was expected to affect the degree of clonotype sharing among donors. Sampling was restricted to blood, and TCR repertoires in tissues likely differ from the TCR repertoires found in blood. Even with the large sequencing depth, rarefaction of the sorted-subset datasets indicated that sequencing was incomplete.

Using the deep immunoSEQ assay, TCR CDR3 regions were amplified from genomic DNA by multiplex PCR. Extracted genomic DNA from each cell subset was spread evenly across all wells of several immunoSEQ 96-well plates, with each plate serving as a replicate. For sorted subsets, about 210 ng of genomic DNA, equivalent to around 29,000 T cell genomes, went into each replicate PCR. Purified libraries were measured with a Qubit 3.0 fluorometer, size-checked on a Bioanalyzer 2100, and measured again with the KAPA Library Quantification kit. Each immunoSEQ 96-well plate was sequenced on its own single-read 150-cycle Illumina NextSeq 550 flow cell. The authors' pipeline ran thus. Because the immunoSEQ output included only junctional sequences and no quality scores, the filtering could not be the same as the filtering used for full-length reads. Sequences were annotated with PyIR, a Python wrapper for IgBLAST v1.9, using IMGT germline references to assign V/J genes and CDR3. Any read was removed if the V/J assignment was weak (E-value above 1e-6), the CDR3 was missing, or the read contained stop codons, out-of-frame junctions, or ambiguous translated residues. V3J clonotypes were defined by identical inferred V gene, J gene, and CDR3 amino acid sequence. Percentage overlap between repertoires was calculated by dividing the number of shared unique clonotypes by the size of the smaller repertoire. Three approaches were used to assess repertoire richness: RTK rarefaction, the Chao1 estimator, and Recon v2.1 estimates of unobserved clonotypes. Generation probabilities were computed with OLGA for all TCRbeta clonotypes obtained by the gDNA method from a few donors. What TCRdb holds here is the immuneACCESS table cut down to in-frame rearrangements. Part of the clones is not present; checked against another copy, under half of the missing clones reflect an unresolved V gene, and the others are unexplained. V, J and clone size are those of that table, while D and trimming were read from the DNA. The table for this sample lists about 960,000 clones; roughly 72% of them were counted only once. The top ten hold about 1.5% of the sample.

The germline V gene sets CDR1 to SNHLY and CDR2 to FYNNEI. The CDR3 sequence holds 16 residues, the cysteine and phenylalanine included. Of the read, only the CDR3 DNA is kept; its 48 bases are in frame from base 1. V is trimmed back by 2 bases and J by 4 bases, and the junction contains 4 bases that no gene match accounts for. The donors were healthy, HIV-negative adults with no recently reported acute infections or vaccinations. Every donor was a Caucasian adult residing in Nashville, Tennessee, USA. CD4+ T cells were enriched by magnetic negative selection, after which naive cells were positively selected on CD45RA and the negative fraction was taken as the memory subset. Blood was collected by leukapheresis, and PBMCs were isolated by Ficoll-Histopaque density gradient centrifugation and then cryopreserved in liquid nitrogen vapor phase. Purity and quantity of every magnetically sorted T cell population were checked by analytical flow cytometry. Genomic DNA was isolated from every sorted fraction and measured by UV absorbance on a Nanodrop 2000c.

To note about this clone: Its specific antigen is unknown. Base qualities are not at hand, and no much larger clone is one base apart.

The V and J segments used are TRBV2 and TRBJ2-2; 10 bases in the junction line up with TRBD2. The receptor's source is a man between 18 and 35 years old in good health. What was sequenced was memory CD4+ T cells sorted from blood. Per the publication, the cell subset or site label means: CD45RA-negative fraction. The base sequence is TGTGCCAGCAGTGAACTAGCGGGAGCTGGCACCGGGGAGCTGTTTTTT. Its translation is CASSELAGAGTGELFF.